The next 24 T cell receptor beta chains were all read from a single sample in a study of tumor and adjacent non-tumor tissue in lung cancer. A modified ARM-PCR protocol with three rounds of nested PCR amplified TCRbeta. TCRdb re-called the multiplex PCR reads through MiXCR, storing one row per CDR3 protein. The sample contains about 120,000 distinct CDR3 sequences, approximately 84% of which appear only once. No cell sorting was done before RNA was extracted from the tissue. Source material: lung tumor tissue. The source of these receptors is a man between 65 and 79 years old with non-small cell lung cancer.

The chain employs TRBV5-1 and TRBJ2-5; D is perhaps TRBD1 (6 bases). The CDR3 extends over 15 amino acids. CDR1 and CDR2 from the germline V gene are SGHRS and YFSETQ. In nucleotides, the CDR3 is TGCTTCAGCAGGACCGTACAGGGCCTACAAGAGACCCAGTACTTC. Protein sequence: CFSRTVQGLQETQYF.

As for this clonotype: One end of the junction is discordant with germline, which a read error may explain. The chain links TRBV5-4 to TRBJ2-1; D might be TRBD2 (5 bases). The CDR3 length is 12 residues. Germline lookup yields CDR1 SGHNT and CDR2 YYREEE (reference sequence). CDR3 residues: CASSECAGEPFF. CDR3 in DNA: TGTGCCAGCAGTGAGTGTGCGGGTGAGCCGTTCTTC.

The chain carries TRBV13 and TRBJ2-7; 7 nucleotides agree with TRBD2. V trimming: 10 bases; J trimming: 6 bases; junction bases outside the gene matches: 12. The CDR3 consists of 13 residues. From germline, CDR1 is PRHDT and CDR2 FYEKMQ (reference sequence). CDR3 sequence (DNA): TGTGCCATCAACTCAAGCACGGGGGGCGAGCAGTACTTC. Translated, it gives CAINSSTGGEQYF.

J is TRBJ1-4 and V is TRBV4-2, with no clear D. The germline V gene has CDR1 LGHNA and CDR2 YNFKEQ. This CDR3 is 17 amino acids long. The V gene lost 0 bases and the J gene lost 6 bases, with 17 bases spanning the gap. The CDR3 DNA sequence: TGTGCCAGCAGCCAAGATCCGAGACATAAGTTGCATGAAAAACTGTTTTTT. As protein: CASSQDPRHKLHEKLFF.

Written as DNA, the CDR3 is TGCGCCAGAAAGGGACTAGCGGGGGATTACACCGGGGAGCTGTTTTTT. Translating gives CARKGLAGDYTGELFF. The V call is TRBV4-3, the J call TRBJ2-2, with TRBD2 matching 14 bases. J lost 3 bases, V lost 9 bases, and 6 bases had no gene match. This CDR3 is 16 amino acids long. Germline assignment: CDR1 LGHNA and CDR2 YSLEER.

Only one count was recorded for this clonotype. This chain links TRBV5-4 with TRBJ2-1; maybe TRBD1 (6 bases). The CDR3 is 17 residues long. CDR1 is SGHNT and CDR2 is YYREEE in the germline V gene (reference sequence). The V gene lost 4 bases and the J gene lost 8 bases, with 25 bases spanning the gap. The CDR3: CASSLKGDMGFPDEQFF. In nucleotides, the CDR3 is TGTGCCAGCAGCCTTAAGGGGGATATGGGGTTCCCCGATGAGCAGTTCTTC.

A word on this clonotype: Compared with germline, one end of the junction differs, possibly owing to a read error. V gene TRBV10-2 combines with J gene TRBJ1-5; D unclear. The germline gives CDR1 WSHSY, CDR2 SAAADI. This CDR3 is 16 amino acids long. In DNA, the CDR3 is TGCATCAGGAAAACCGACATGGGTGGTAGCAATCAGCCCCAACATTTT. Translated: CIRKTDMGGSNQPQHF.

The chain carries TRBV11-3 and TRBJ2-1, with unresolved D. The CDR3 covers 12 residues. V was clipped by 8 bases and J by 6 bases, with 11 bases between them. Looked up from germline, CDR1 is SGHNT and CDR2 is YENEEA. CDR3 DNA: TGTGCCAGCTCCGACACGCGCAATGAGCAGTTCTTC. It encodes CASSDTRNEQFF.

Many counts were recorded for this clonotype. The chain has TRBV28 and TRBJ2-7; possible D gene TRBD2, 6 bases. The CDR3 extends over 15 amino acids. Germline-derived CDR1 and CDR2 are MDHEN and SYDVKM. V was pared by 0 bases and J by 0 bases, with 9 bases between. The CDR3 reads CASSLWDSGSYEQYF. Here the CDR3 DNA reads TGTGCCAGCAGTTTATGGGATAGCGGCTCCTACGAGCAGTACTTC.

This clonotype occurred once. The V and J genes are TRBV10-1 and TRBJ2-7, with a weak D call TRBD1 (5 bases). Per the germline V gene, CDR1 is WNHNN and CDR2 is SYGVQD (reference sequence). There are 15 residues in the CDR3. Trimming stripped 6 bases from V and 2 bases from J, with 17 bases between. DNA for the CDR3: TGCGCCAGCAGCCATCAGGGATCCCCCACCTACGAGCAGTACTTC. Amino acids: CASSHQGSPTYEQYF.

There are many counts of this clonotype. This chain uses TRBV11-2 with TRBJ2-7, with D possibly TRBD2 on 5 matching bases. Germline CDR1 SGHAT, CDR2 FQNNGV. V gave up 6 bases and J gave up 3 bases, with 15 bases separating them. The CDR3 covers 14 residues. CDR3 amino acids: CASRPLRGYYEQYF. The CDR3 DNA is TGTGCCAGCAGACCTTTAAGAGGGTACTACGAGCAGTACTTC.

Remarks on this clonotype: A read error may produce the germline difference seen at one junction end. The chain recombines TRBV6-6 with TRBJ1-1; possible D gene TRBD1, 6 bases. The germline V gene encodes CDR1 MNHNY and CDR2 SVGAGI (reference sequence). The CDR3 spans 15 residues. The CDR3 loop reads CASSPTGGRNTETFF. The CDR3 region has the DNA TGTGCCAGCAGCCCAACTGGGGGGCGGAACACTGAAACTTTCTTT.

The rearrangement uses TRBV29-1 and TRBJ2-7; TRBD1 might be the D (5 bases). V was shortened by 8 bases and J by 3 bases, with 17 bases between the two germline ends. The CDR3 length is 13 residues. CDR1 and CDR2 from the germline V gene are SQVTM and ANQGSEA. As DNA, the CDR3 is TGCAGCACTTCTTACAGGTCCTACTACGAGCAGTACTTC. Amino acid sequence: CSTSYRSYYEQYF.

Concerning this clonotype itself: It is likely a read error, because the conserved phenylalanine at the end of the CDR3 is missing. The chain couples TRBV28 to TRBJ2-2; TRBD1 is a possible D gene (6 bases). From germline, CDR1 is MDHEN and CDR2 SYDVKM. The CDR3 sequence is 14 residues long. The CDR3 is CASSFSRDTRELFY. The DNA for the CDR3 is TGTGCCAGCAGTTTTTCCCGGGACACCCGGGAGCTGTTTTAT.

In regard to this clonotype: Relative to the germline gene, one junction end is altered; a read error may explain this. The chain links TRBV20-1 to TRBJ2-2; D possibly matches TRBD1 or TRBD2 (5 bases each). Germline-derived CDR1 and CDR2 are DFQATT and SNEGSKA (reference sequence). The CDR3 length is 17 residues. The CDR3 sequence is CSARGGSAGVGTRELLF. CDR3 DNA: TGCAGTGCTAGAGGTGGGAGTGCAGGAGTGGGCACCAGGGAGCTGTTATTT.

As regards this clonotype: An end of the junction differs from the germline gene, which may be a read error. In DNA form, the CDR3 reads TGTGCCAGCAGTTTGGACGGGACGTTAGGAGAGCAGTGCTTC. Its protein is CASSLDGTLGEQCF. This sequence joins TRBV11-3 and TRBJ2-7; perhaps D is TRBD1 or TRBD2 (5 bases each). The CDR3 extends over 14 amino acids. Germline lookup yields CDR1 SGHNT and CDR2 YENEEA.

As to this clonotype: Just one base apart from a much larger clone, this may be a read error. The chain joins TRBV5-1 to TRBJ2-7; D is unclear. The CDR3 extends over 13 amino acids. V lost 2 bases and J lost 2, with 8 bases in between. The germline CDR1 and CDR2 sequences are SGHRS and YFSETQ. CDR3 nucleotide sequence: TGCGCCAGCAGCTTTGACGGTACCTACGAGCAGTACTTC. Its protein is CASSFDGTYEQYF.

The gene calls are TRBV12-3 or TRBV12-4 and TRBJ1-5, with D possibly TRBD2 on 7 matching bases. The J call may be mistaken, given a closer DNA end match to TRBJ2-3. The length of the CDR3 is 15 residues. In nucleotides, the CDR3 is TGTGCCAGCAGTTTAGGGACGGGGGGCAATCAGCCTCAGTATTTT. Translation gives CASSLGTGGNQPQYF.

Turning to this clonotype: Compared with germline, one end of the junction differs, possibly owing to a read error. CDR3 region: CVSSYQSQPQHF. In nucleotides, the CDR3 is TGTGTCAGCAGTTATCAGTCCCAGCCCCAGCATTTT. The V call is TRBV6-2 or TRBV6-3, the J call TRBJ1-5; D remains ambiguous. Germline V gene sequence: CDR1 MNHEY, CDR2 SVGEGT. CDR3 size: 12 residues.

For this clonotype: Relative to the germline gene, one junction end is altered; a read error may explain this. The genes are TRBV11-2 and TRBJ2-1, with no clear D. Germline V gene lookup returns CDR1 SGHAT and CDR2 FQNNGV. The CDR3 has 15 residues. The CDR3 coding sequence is TGTGCCAGCAGCTCCAACCCCGACCTAAACAATAAGCAGTTCTTC. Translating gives CASSSNPDLNNKQFF.

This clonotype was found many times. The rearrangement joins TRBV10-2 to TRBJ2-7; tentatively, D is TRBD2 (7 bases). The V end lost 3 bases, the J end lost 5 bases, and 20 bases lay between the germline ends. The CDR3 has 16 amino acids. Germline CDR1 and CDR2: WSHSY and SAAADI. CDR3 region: CASSEGFGGRSDEQYF. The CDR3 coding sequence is TGCGCCAGCAGTGAAGGGTTCGGGGGGCGCAGCGACGAGCAGTACTTC.

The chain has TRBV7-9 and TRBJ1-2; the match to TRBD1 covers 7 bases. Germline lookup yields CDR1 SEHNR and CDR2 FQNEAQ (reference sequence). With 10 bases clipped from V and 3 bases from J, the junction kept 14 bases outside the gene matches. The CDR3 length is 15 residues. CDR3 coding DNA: TGTGCCAACATAAGAATCGGGACAGATGACTATGGCTACACCTTC. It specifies CANIRIGTDDYGYTF.

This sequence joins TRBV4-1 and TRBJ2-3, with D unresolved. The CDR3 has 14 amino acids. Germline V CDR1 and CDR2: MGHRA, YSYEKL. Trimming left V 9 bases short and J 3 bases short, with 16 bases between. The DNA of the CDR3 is TGCGCCAGTATCCAAGCTGTCTCTACAGATACGCAGTATTTT. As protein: CASIQAVSTDTQYF.

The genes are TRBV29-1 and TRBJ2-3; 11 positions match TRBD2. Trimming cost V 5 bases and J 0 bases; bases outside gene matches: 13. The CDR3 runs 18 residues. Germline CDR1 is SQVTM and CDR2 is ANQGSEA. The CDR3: CSVKRTSGGPSSTDTQYF. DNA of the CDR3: TGCAGCGTTAAAAGAACTAGCGGGGGCCCTTCTAGCACAGATACGCAGTATTTT.